This TCR beta chain was captured by sequencing in a study of blood T cell repertoires in COVID-19. For the study at large: Samples representing acute and convalescent COVID-19 were sourced from the United States, Italy and Spain. PBMCs, B-cell-depleted T cells, or T cells provided the cDNA or gDNA that made up the material.

In the original analysis: Amplification of reference gene primers was used by the study to estimate nucleated cell counts. Using immunoSEQ multiplex PCR, the repertoire was profiled, and TCRdb retains in-frame clones only, with some absent. V, J and clone size reflect that table, while D and trimming were determined from the DNA. The sample consists of 130,000 to 150,000 clones, about four fifths of them appearing once. Input material: peripheral blood. The clonotype comes from a woman older than 75 with acute or convalescent COVID-19.

In nucleotides, the CDR3 is TGCGCCAGCAGCCAAGATGACTCCTCTACCTACGAGCAGTACTTC. It specifies CASSQDDSSTYEQYF. V is TRBV4-1 and J is TRBJ2-7; D gene uncertain. The length of the CDR3 is 15 residues. The V gene's germline CDR1 is MGHRA and CDR2 YSYEKL. Between the trimmed V and J ends, which lost 0 bases and 2 bases, there was a span of 11 bases.